The TCR beta chain under discussion was sequenced for a study of CD8 T cells in ankylosing spondylitis. General observations from the study: In reactive arthritis synovial fluid and blood, some motif variants had been reported before. Reported data indicate significant enrichment of disease-linked clones within matched ankylosing spondylitis synovial fluid. Relatively scarce in peripheral blood, disease-linked clones were CD8+.

Quantitative 5'-RACE was performed with molecular barcodes, and it yielded the TCR beta libraries. One entry per CDR3 protein, called by TCRdb with MiXCR from the 5' RACE reads. Of approximately 260,000 distinct CDR3 sequences in the sample, 8.6% were seen once. As to this clonotype: No antigen is known for it.

The junction had 9 bases not matched to a gene; V was cut back by 6 bases and J by 4 bases. Germline loops: CDR1 DFQATT, CDR2 SNEGSKA (reference sequence). This CDR3 has 14 residues. The specimen was blood, either unsorted or a sorted T cell fraction (not recorded which). This receptor was obtained from a male donor with ankylosing spondylitis or in good health (not recorded which). V and J are TRBV20-1 and TRBJ2-4; 7 bases agree with TRBD2. The CDR3 spells CSASSGTPKNIQYF. DNA of the CDR3: TGCAGTGCCTCAAGCGGGACCCCAAAAAACATTCAGTACTTC.